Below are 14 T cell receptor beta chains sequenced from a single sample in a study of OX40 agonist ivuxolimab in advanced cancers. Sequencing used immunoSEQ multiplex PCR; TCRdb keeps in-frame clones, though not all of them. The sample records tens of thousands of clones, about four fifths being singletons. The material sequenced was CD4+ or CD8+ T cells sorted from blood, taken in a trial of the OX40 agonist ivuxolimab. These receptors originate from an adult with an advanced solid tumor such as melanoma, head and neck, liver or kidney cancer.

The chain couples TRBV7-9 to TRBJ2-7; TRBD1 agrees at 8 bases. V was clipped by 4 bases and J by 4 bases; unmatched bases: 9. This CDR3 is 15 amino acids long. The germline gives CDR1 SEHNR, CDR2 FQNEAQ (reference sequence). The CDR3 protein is CASSSSRDRSYEQYF. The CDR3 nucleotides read TGTGCCAGCAGCTCTAGCCGGGACAGGAGTTACGAGCAGTACTTC.

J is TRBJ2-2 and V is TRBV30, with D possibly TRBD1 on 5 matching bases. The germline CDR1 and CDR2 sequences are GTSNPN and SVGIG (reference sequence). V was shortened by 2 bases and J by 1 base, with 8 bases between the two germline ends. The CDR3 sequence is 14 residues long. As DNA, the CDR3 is TGTGCCTGGAGTAGGGGTTGGAACACCGGGGAGCTGTTTTTT. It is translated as CAWSRGWNTGELFF.

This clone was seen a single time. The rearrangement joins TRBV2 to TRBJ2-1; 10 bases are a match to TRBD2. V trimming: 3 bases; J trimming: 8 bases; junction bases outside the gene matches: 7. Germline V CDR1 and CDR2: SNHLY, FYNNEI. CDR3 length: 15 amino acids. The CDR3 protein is CASSDWPSGGDEQFF. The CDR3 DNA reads TGTGCCAGCAGTGACTGGCCTAGCGGGGGCGATGAGCAGTTCTTC.

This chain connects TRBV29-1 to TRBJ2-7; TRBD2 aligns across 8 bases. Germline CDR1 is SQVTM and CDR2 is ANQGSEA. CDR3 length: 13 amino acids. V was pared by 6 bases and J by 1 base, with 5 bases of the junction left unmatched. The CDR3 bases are TGCAGCGTCAGACTAGCGACTTCCTACGAGCAGTACTTC. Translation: CSVRLATSYEQYF.

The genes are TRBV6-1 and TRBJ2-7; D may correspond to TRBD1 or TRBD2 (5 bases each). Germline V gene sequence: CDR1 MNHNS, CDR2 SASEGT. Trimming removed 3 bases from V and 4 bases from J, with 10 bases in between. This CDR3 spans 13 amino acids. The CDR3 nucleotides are TGTGCCAGCAGTGAGGGGGTTGTTTACGAGCAGTACTTC. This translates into CASSEGVVYEQYF.

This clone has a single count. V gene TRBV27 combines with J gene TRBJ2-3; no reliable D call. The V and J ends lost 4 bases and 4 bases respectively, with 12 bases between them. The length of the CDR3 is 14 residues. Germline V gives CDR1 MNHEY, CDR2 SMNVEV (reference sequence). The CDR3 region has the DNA TGTGCCAGCAGTTCAGCAGACACGGCAGATACGCAGTATTTT. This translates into CASSSADTADTQYF.

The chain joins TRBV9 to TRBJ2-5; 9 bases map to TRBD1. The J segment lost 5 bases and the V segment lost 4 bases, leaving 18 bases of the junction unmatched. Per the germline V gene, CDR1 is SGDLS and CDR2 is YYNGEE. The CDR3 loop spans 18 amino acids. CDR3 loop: CASSPEPTGGRAWETQYF. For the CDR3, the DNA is TGTGCCAGCAGCCCTGAGCCAACAGGGGGCAGGGCCTGGGAGACCCAGTACTTC.

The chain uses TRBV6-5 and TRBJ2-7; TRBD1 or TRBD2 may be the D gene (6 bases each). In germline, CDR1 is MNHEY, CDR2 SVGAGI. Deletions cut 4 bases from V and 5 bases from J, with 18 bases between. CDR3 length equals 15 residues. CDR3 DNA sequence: TGTGCCAGCAGTTTTACCTCCGGGGGCTGGCACGAGCAGTACTTC. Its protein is CASSFTSGGWHEQYF.

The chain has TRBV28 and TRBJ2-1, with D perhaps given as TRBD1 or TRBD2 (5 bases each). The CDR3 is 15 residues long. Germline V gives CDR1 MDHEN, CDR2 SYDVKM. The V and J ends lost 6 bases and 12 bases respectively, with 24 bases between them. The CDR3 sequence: CASRPGRHAITMQFF. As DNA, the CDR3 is TGTGCCAGCAGACCGGGACGCCACGCAATCACGATGCAGTTCTTC.

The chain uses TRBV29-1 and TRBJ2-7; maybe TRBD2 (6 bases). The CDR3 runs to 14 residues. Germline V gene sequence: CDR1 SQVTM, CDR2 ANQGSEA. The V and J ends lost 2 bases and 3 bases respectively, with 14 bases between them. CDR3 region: CSVEIRGSDYEQYF. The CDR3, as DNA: TGCAGCGTTGAAATCCGGGGGAGTGACTACGAGCAGTACTTC.

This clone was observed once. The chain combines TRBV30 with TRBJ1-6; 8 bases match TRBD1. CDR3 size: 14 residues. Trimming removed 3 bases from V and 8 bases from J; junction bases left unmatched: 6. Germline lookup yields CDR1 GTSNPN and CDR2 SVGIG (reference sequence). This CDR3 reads CAWSPGQAYSPLHF. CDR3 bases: TGTGCCTGGAGCCCGGGACAGGCATATTCACCCCTCCACTTT.

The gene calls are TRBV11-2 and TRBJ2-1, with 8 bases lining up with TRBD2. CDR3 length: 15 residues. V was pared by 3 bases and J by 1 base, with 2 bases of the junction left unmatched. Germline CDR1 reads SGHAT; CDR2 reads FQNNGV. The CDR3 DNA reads TGTGCCAGCAGCTTGTTAGCGGGATCCTACAATGAGCAGTTCTTC. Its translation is CASSLLAGSYNEQFF.

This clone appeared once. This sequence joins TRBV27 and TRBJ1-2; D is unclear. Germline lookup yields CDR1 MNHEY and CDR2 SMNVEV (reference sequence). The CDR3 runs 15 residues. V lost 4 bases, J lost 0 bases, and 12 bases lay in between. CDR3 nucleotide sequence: TGTGCCAGCAGTTCTGGAGAGACTTCTAACTATGGCTACACCTTC. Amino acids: CASSSGETSNYGYTF.

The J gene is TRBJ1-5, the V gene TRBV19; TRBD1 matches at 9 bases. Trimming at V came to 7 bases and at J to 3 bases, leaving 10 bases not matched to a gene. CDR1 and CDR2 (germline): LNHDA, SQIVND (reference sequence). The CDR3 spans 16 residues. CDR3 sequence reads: CASIPGQGFYNQPQHF. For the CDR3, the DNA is TGTGCCAGTATACCGGGACAGGGTTTCTACAATCAGCCCCAGCATTTT.